This T cell receptor (beta chain) comes out of a study of T cells after yellow fever vaccination. Overall study findings and caveats: Clones from primary vaccination mostly reappeared after the booster (around 96% CD4, approximately 88% CD8).

A word on this clonotype: What it binds is not known.

TCRdb ran MiXCR on the 5' RACE reads and lists one entry per CDR3 protein. The sample holds 90,000 to 150,000 distinct CDR3 sequences; around 6.7% are singletons and the top ten take over 2.5%. The germline V gene has CDR1 DFQATT and CDR2 SNEGSKA (reference sequence). Trimming stripped 8 bases from V and 7 bases from J, with 15 bases between. This CDR3 contains 12 residues. The source is a young man who received the YFV17D yellow fever vaccine. J is TRBJ1-5 and V is TRBV20-1; D ambiguous. The specimen comprised CD4+ T cells sorted from PBMCs, sampled about 41 days after the first yellow fever vaccination. The CDR3 nucleotides are TGCAGTACTATCAACACGAAGCAGCCCCAGCATTTT. Translating it yields CSTINTKQPQHF.